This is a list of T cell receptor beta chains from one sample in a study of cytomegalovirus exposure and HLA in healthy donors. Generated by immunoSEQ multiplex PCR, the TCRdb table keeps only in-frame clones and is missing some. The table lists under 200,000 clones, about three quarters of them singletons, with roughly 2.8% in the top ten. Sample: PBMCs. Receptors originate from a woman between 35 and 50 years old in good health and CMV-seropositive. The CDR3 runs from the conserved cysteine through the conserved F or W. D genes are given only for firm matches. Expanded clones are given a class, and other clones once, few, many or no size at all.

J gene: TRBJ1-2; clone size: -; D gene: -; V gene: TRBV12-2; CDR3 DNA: TGTGCAAGTCGCTTAGGCCGGGACAGGCCTCTCTTC; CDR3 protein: CASRLGRDRPLF
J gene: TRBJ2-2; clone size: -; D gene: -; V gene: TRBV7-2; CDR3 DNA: TGTGCCAGCAGCTTAGTGCTCGGGGGCGGGGAGCTGTTTTTT; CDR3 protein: CASSLVLGGGELFF
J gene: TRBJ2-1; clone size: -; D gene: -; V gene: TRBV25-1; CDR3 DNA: TGTGCCAGCACCACCGGGTTAAGCATGGATGAGCAGTTCTTC; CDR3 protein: CASTTGLSMDEQFF
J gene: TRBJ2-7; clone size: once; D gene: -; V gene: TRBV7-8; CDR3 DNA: TGTGCCAGCAGCCTAATAGCCTACGAGCAGTACTTC; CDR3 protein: CASSLIAYEQYF
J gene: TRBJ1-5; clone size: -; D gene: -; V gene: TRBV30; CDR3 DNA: TGTGCCTGGGGGGGGAGCAATCAGCCCCAGCATTTT; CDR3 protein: CAWGGSNQPQHF
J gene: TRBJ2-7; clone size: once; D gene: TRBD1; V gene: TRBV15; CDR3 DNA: TGTGCCACCAGCAGGGGGAGTTCGGGACAGGGGGTCCACGAGCAGTACTTC; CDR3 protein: CATSRGSSGQGVHEQYF
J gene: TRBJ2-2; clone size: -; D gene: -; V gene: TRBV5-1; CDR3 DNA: TGCGCCAGCAGCGCTCAGGGAAACACCGGGGAGCTGTTTTTT; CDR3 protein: CASSAQGNTGELFF
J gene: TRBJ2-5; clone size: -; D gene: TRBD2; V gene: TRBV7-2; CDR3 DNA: TGTGCCAGCAGCCGGGGGTGGCTAGCGGGTAACGAACTAGAGACCCAGTACTTC; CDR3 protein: CASSRGWLAGNELETQYF
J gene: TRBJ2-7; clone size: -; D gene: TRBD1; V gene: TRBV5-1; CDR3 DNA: TGCGCCAGCAGCTTGGAAGGGACAGGGCCCTACGAGCAGTACTTC; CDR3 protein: CASSLEGTGPYEQYF
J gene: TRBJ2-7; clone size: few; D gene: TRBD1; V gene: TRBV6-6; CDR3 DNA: TGTGCCACCGTGACAGGGGGCAGCTACGAGCAGTACTTC; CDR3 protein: CATVTGGSYEQYF
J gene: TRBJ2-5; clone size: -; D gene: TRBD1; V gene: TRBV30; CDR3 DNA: TGTGCCTGGAGTGTGACAGGGTTAGGAGAGACCCAGTACTTC; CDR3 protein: CAWSVTGLGETQYF
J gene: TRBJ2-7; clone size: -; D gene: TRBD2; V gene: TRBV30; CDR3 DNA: TGTGCCTGGACCAGCGGGGTCAGCGAGCAGTACTTC; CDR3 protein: CAWTSGVSEQYF
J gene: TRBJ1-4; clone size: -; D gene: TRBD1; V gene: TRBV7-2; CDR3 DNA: TGTGCCAGCAGCCGCCGGGGGACAGGGAGTGAAAAACTGTTTTTT; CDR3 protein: CASSRRGTGSEKLFF
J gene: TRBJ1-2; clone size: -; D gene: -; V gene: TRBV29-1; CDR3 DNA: TGCAGCGTTTTTGCAGGGGTCGCTTTCGAGGGCTACACCTTC; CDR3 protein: CSVFAGVAFEGYTF
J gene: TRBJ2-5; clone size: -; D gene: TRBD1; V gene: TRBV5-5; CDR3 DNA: TGTGCCAGCAGCCCCGGACAGGGAGGAGAGGAGACCCAGTACTTC; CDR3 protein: CASSPGQGGEETQYF
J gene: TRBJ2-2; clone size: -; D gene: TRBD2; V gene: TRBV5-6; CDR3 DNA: TGTGCCAGCAGCCCGGGACTAGCGGCCACCGGGGAGCTGTTTTTT; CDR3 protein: CASSPGLAATGELFF
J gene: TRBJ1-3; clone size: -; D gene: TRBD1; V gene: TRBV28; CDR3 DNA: TGTGCCAGCAGCTTGTCGGACAGGGTGGTAAACACCATATATTTT; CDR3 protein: CASSLSDRVVNTIYF
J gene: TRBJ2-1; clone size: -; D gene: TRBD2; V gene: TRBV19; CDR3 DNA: TGTGCCAGTAGGAAGCGGGGGGGCGCTCCCTCCTACAATGAGCAGTTCTTC; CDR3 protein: CASRKRGGAPSYNEQFF
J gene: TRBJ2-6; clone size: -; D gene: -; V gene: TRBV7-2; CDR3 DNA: TGTGCCAGCAGCTTTTATGGGGCCAACGTCCTGACTTTC; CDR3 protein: CASSFYGANVLTF
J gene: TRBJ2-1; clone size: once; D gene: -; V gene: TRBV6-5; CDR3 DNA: TGTGCCAGCAGGGACAGCAATGAGCAGTTCTTC; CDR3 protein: CASRDSNEQFF
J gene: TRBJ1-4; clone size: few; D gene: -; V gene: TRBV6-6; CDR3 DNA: TGTGCCAGCAGTAAACAGGAAAAACTGTTTTTT; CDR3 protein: CASSKQEKLFF
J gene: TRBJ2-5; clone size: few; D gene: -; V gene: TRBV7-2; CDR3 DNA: TGTGCCAGCAGCTTAGGGACATCAGGAGAGACCCAGTACTTC; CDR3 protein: CASSLGTSGETQYF
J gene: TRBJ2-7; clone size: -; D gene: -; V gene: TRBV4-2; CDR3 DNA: TGTGCCAGCAGCCAAGGGGAGGTCTCCGGGATGCAGTACTTC; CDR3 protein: CASSQGEVSGMQYF
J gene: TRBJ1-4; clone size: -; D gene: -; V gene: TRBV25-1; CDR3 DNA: TGTGCCAGCAGTGGACACAGCAAATATGAAAAACTGTTTTTT; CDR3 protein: CASSGHSKYEKLFF
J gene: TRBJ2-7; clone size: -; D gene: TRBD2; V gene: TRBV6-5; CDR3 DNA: TGTGCCAGCAGTCGATCTCTACTAGCGGACTACGAGCAGTACTTC; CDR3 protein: CASSRSLLADYEQYF
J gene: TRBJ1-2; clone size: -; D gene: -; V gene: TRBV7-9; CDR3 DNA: TGTGCCAGCAGCTTAGGACGGGAAGAGGATGGCTACACCTTC; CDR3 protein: CASSLGREEDGYTF
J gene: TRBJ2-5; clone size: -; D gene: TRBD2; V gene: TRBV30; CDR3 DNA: TGTGCCTGGAGTGTATCGGGAGCGGGGGGCCGCCAAGAGACCCAGTACTTC; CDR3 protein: CAWSVSGAGGRQETQYF
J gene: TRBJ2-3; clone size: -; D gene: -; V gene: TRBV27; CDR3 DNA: TGTGCCAGCAGCCTCGGAGGGAAAGGAGATACGCAGTATTTT; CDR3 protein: CASSLGGKGDTQYF
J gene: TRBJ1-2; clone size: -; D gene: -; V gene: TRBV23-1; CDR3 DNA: TGCGCCAGCAGTCAATCGGGGCAGGGCATCCGGGGGGTCGGTGGCTACACCTTC; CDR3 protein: CASSQSGQGIRGVGGYTF
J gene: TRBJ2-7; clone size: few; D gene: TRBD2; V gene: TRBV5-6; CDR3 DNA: TGTGCCAGCAGCTTGGGGAGCGGGGCCTACGAGCAGTACTTC; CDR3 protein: CASSLGSGAYEQYF
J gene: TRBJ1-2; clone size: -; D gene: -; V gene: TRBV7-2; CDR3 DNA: TGTGCCAGCAGCCAGCGGAGTTATGGCTACACCTTC; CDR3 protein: CASSQRSYGYTF
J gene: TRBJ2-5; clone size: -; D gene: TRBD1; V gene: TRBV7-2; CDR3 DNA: TGTGCCAGCAGCTTAGGCCGTACAGGGGGCCAAGAGACCCAGTACTTC; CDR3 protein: CASSLGRTGGQETQYF
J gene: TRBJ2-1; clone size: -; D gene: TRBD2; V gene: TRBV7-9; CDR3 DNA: TGTGCCAGCAGCGCCGCCGGGACTAGCGGATTCAATGAGCAGTTCTTC; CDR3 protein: CASSAAGTSGFNEQFF
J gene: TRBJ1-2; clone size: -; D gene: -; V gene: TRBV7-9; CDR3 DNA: TGTGCCAGCAGCTTAAAGGGGCCGAACTATGGCTACACCTTC; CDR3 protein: CASSLKGPNYGYTF
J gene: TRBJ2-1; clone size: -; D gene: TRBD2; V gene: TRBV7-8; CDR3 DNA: TGTGCCAGCAGCGTAACCGGGACTAGCGGGGGGCAGATTCAGTTCTTC; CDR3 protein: CASSVTGTSGGQIQFF
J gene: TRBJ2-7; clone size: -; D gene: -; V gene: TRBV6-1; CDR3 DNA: TGTGCCAGCAGTGAAGCCTGGACTGGGAGCTCCTACGAGCAGTACTTC; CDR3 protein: CASSEAWTGSSYEQYF
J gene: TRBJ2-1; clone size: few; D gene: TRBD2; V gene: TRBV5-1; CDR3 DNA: TGCGCCAGCACCTTGGTGGCGGGAGGGTCCAATGAGCAGTTCTTC; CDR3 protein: CASTLVAGGSNEQFF
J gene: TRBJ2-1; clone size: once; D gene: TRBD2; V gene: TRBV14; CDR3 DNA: TGTGCCAGCAGCCAAGGGGGACTAGCGGGAGCCCCCTACAATGAGCAGTTCTTC; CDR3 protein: CASSQGGLAGAPYNEQFF
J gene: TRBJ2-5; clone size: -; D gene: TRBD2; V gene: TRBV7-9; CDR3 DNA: TGTGCCAGCAGTCGGGGGGGCGGGAAGGAGGAGACCCAGTACTTC; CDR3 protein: CASSRGGGKEETQYF
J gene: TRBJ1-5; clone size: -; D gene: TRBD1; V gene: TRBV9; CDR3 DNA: TGTGCCAGCAGCGTTGGGACAGGGCTTCTTCAGCCCCAGCATTTT; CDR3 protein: CASSVGTGLLQPQHF
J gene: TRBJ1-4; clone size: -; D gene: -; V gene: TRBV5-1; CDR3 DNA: TGCGCCAGCAGCTTGACAGAGAAGAATGAAAAACTGTTTTTT; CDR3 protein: CASSLTEKNEKLFF
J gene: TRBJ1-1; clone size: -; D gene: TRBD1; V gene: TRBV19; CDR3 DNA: TGTGCCAGTCGGGGACAGGAGGAAGCTTTCTTT; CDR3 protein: CASRGQEEAFF
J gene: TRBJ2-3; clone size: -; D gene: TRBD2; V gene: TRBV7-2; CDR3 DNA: TGTGCCAGCAGCTGGACTAGCGGGGGCACACAGGATACGCAGTATTTT; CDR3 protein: CASSWTSGGTQDTQYF
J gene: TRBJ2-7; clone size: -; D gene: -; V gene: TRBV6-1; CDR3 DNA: TGTGCCAGCAGTGAAGGTGCCGGGAGCTCCTACGAGCAGTACTTC; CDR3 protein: CASSEGAGSSYEQYF
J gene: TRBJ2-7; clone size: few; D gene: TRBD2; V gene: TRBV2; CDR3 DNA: TGTGCCAGCAGGAGGCTAGCGGATTACGAGCAGTACTTC; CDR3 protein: CASRRLADYEQYF
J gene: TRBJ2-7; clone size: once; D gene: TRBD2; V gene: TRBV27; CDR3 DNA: TGTGCCAGCAGTCCACTAGCGGGAGGGCTCGAGCAGTACTTC; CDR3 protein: CASSPLAGGLEQYF
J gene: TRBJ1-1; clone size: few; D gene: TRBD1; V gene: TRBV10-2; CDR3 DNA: TGCGCCAGCAGTGAGGGACAGGGAGGAGAAACTGAAGCTTTCTTT; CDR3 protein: CASSEGQGGETEAFF
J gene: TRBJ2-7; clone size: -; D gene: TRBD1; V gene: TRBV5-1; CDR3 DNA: TGCGCCAGCAGCCTGGACAGGGGGATGGGCTACGAGCAGTACTTC; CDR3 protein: CASSLDRGMGYEQYF
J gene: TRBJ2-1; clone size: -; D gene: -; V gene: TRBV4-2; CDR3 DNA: TGTGCCAGCAGCCAAGACCTAGATAGCGGACCCTACAATGAGCAGTTCTTC; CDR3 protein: CASSQDLDSGPYNEQFF
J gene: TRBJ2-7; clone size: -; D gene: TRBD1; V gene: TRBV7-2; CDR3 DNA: TGTGCCAGCAGGATGGGACAGTCCTACGAGCAGTACTTC; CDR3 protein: CASRMGQSYEQYF
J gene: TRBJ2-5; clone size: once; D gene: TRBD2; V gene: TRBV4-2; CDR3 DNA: TGTGCCAGCAGCCAAGAAGGGACTACCATCCAAGAGACCCAGTACTTC; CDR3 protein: CASSQEGTTIQETQYF
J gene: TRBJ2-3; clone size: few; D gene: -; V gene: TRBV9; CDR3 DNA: TGTGCCAGCAGCGTAGAGGGGAGCACAGATACGCAGTATTTT; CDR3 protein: CASSVEGSTDTQYF
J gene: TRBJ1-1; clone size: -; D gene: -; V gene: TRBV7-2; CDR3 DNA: TGTGCCAGCAGCTTAAGGGTTAGGAGGGACGCTTTCTTT; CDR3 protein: CASSLRVRRDAFF
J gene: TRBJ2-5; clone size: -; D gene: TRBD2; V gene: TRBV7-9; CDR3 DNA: TGTGCCAGCGGGCCGGCTAGCGGACAAGAGACCCAGTACTTC; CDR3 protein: CASGPASGQETQYF
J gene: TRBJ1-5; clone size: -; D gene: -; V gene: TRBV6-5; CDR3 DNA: TGTGCCAGCAGTTACTCGCTTAGTAGCAATCAGCCCCAGCATTTT; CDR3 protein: CASSYSLSSNQPQHF